This TCR beta chain is drawn from a study of blood T cell repertoires in COVID-19. Study context: Researchers got acute and convalescent COVID-19 samples from the United States, Italy and Spain. The analysed material was cDNA or gDNA that came from T cells, B-cell-depleted T cells, or PBMCs.

CDR3 length: 15 amino acids. Germline V CDR1 and CDR2: SNHLY, FYNNEI. Germline trimming cut 8 bases from V and 4 bases from J; bases unmatched to any gene: 9. This clone was recorded only once. Within the sample, other DNA sequences also encode this same CDR3. As processed by the authors: Scientists estimated how many nucleated cells there were by amplifying reference gene primers. Sequencing was performed with immunoSEQ multiplex PCR; in TCRdb, only in-frame clones are kept and a portion is missing. D and trimming were read from the DNA, whereas the V and J calls and clone size are those reported in that table. The table records 200,000 to 250,000 clones, around 84% of them present only once.

This TCR was sampled from a woman in her 70s with active or convalescent COVID-19. Sequenced input: peripheral blood. V usage is TRBV2 and J usage is TRBJ1-5; 9 nucleotides match TRBD1. CDR3 residues: CASREAGTGNQPQHF. The CDR3 DNA reads as TGTGCCAGCCGAGAAGCCGGGACAGGGAATCAGCCCCAGCATTTT.